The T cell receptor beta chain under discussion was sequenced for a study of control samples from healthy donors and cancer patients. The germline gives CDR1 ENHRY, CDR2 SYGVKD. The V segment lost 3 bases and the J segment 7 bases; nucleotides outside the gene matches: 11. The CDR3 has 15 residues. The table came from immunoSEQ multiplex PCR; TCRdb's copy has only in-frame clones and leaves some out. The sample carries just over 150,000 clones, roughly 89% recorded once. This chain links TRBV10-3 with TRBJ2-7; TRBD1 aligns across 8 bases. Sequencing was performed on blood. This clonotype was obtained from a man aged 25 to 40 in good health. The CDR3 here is CAISDQDRVSGEQYF. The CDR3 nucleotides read TGTGCCATCAGTGACCAGGACAGGGTATCGGGGGAGCAGTACTTC.